This TCR beta chain was captured by sequencing in a study of long-term antiretroviral therapy in people with HIV. The study's findings and limits: HIV repertoires covered narrower CDR3 length ranges than controls did.

With 1 base removed from V and 3 bases from J, the gap between germline ends came to 8 bases. The germline V gene has CDR1 SGDLS and CDR2 YYNGEE. This CDR3 is built from 14 residues. immunoSEQ v3.0 was run at survey level. The assay was immunoSEQ multiplex PCR, and TCRdb's table has in-frame clones only and misses some. This table holds about 30,000 clones, around 85% found once. This clone was recorded only once. Antigen unknown. This sequence joins TRBV9 and TRBJ1-3; D call uncertain. The source of this sequence is a man aged 40-49 years with HIV. Sequencing used unsorted PBMCs, obtained 3 years after starting antiretroviral therapy. The CDR3 region has the DNA TGTGCCAGCAGCGTATCTCCGTATGGAAACACCATATATTTT. It is translated as CASSVSPYGNTIYF.